What follows are 7 T cell receptor beta chains derived from one specimen sequenced in a study of PD-L1 blockade in urothelial cancer. Only in-frame clones appear in the TCRdb table, and some are missing; sequencing was by immunoSEQ multiplex PCR. This sample carries almost 90,000 clones, 84% of them seen once, and the ten largest clones take roughly 2%. The time point: pretreatment peripheral blood. The specimen comprised PBMCs, sampled around atezolizumab (anti-PD-L1) treatment. The origin of the receptors is a man in his sixties with urothelial cancer.

This clone was picked up a small number of times. V and J are TRBV7-2 and TRBJ2-5; 7 bases map to TRBD2. This CDR3 region has 15 residues. J gave up 3 bases and V 1 base, and 5 bases lay outside the gene matches. Germline V CDR1 and CDR2: SGHTA, FQGNSA. This CDR3 reads CASSLVGLPEETQYF. As DNA, the CDR3 is TGTGCCAGCAGCTTAGTGGGACTACCAGAAGAGACCCAGTACTTC.

The rearrangement uses TRBV9 and TRBJ1-2; TRBD1 matches 8 bases. The V segment lost 4 bases and the J segment 0 bases; nucleotides outside the gene matches: 5. CDR1 SGDLS and CDR2 YYNGEE come from the germline V gene. The CDR3 runs 15 residues. This chain's CDR3 is CASSTQGATNYGYTF. CDR3 nucleotides: TGTGCCAGCAGCACCCAGGGGGCAACTAACTATGGCTACACCTTC. Variable domain in full (rest from reference TRBV9 and TRBJ1-2): DSGVTQTPKHLITATGQRVTLRCSPRSGDLSVYWYQQSLDQGLQFLIQYYNGEERAKGNILERFSAQQFPDLHSELNLSSLELGDSALYFCASSTQGATNYGYTFGSGTRLTVV.

The gene calls are TRBV6-5 and TRBJ2-3; 10 positions match TRBD2. The CDR3 length is 14 residues. Unmatched junction bases numbered 3, after V lost 7 bases and J lost 2 bases. Germline V lookup: CDR1 MNHEY, CDR2 SVGAGI. Here the CDR3 DNA reads TGTGCCAGCAAACTAGCGGGGTACACAGATACGCAGTATTTT. Residues: CASKLAGYTDTQYF.

This clone was seen more than once but under ten times. The chain has TRBV6-6 and TRBJ1-2; D ambiguous. V gave up 7 bases and J gave up 3 bases, with 6 bases separating them. The CDR3 spans 11 residues. The germline CDR1 and CDR2 sequences are MNHNY and SVGAGI (reference sequence). CDR3 residues: CASTGHYGYTF. The CDR3 DNA follows: TGTGCCAGCACTGGGCACTATGGCTACACCTTC.

The V call is TRBV6-5, the J call TRBJ1-5; D is undetermined. The CDR3 is 15 amino acids. The germline V gene has CDR1 MNHEY and CDR2 SVGAGI. The V end lost 4 bases, the J end lost 7 bases, and 17 bases lay between the germline ends. The CDR3 DNA reads as TGTGCCAGCAGTTCGGGCAACCTCAGAGGGCAGCCCCAGCATTTT. Protein: CASSSGNLRGQPQHF.

The V gene is TRBV7-3, the J gene TRBJ2-1, with D possibly being TRBD2 (7 bases). The V and J ends lost 8 bases and 8 bases respectively, with 25 bases between them. The CDR3 is 16 amino acids. CDR1 SGHTA and CDR2 FQGTGA come from the germline V gene. The CDR3 loop is CASAGGPQSQTYEQFF. As DNA, the CDR3 is TGTGCCAGCGCCGGGGGGCCCCAATCTCAAACTTATGAGCAGTTCTTC.

The CDR3 sequence is CASSLDRELGLNEQFF. The CDR3 nucleotides are TGTGCCAGCAGCTTAGATCGGGAGCTGGGACTTAATGAGCAGTTCTTC. The V call is TRBV7-9, the J call TRBJ2-1; TRBD2 is a possible D gene (6 bases). V lost 1 base and J lost 7, with 17 bases in between. Germline-derived CDR1 and CDR2 are SEHNR and FQNEAQ (reference sequence). The CDR3 is made up of 16 amino acids.